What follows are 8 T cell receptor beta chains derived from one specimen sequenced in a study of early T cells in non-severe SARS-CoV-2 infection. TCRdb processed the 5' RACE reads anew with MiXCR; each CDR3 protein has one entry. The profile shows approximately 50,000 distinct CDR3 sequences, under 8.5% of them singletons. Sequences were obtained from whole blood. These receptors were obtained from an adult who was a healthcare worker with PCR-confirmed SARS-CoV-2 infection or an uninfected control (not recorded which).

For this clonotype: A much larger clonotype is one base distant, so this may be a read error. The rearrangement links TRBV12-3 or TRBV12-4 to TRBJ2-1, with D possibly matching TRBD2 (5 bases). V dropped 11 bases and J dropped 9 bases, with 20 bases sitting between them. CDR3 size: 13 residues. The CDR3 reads CASGLWGFSEQFF. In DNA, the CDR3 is TGTGCCTCTGGACTGTGGGGATTCAGTGAGCAGTTCTTC.

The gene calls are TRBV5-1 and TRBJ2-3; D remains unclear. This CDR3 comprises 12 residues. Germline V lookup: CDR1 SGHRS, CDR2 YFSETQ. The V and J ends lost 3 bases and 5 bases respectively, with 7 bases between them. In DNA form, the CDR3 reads TGCGCCAGCAGCTGGGGTCAAGATACGCAGTATTTT. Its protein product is CASSWGQDTQYF.

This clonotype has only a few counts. Here the CDR3 DNA reads TGCAGTGCTAGGCCCAGGGCCTCCTATAATTCACCCCTCCACTTT. The encoded protein is CSARPRASYNSPLHF. The chain recombines TRBV20-1 with TRBJ1-6; D perhaps matches TRBD1 (5 bases). Germline CDR1 is DFQATT and CDR2 is SNEGSKA (reference sequence). This CDR3 region has 15 residues. V was shortened by 3 bases and J by 0 bases, with 9 bases between the two germline ends.

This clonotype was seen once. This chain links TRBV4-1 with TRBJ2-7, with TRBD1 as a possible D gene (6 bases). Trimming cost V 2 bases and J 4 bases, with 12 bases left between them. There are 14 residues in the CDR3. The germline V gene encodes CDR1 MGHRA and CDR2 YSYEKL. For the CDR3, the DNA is TGCGCCAGCAGCCAAATCCAACAGGGTTACGAGCAGTACTTC. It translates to CASSQIQQGYEQYF.

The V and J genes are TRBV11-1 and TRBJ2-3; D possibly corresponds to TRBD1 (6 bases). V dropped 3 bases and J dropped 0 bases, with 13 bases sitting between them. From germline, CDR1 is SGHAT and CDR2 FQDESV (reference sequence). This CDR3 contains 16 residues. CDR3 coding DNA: TGTGCCAGCAGCTTCAGTCTGGGACATAGCACAGATACGCAGTATTTT. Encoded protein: CASSFSLGHSTDTQYF.

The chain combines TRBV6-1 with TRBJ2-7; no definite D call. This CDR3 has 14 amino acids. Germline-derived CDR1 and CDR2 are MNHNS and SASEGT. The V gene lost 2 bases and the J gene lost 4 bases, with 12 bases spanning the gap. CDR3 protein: CASSEMAAGYEQYF. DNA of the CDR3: TGTGCCAGCAGTGAAATGGCCGCCGGGTACGAGCAGTACTTC.

CDR3 residues: CASSHPLDEQYF. In DNA form, the CDR3 reads TGCGCCAGCAGCCACCCCTTGGACGAGCAGTACTTC. The chain has TRBV4-1 and TRBJ2-7; D unresolved. Per the germline V gene, CDR1 is MGHRA and CDR2 is YSYEKL. The CDR3 runs to 12 residues. The germline V and J ends were trimmed by 3 bases and 5 bases, with 8 bases remaining between them.

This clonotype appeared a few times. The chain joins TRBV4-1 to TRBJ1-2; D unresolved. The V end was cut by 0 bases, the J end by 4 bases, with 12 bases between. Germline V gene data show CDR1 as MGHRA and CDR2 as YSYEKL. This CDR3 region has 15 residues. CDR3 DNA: TGCGCCAGCAGCCAAGAGCCAAGGAACGCCTATGGCTACACCTTC. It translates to CASSQEPRNAYGYTF.